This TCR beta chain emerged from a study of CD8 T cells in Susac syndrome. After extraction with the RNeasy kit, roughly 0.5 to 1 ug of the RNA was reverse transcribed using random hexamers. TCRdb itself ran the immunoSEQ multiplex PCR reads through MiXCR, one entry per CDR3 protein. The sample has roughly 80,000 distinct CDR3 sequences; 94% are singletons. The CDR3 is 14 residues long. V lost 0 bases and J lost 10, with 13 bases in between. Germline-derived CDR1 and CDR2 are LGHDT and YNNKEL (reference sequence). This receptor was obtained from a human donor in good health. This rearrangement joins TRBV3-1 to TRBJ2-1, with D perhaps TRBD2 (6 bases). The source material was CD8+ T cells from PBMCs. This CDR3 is CASSQEWRGLEQFF. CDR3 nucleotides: TGTGCCAGCAGCCAAGAGTGGCGGGGACTCGAGCAGTTCTTC.